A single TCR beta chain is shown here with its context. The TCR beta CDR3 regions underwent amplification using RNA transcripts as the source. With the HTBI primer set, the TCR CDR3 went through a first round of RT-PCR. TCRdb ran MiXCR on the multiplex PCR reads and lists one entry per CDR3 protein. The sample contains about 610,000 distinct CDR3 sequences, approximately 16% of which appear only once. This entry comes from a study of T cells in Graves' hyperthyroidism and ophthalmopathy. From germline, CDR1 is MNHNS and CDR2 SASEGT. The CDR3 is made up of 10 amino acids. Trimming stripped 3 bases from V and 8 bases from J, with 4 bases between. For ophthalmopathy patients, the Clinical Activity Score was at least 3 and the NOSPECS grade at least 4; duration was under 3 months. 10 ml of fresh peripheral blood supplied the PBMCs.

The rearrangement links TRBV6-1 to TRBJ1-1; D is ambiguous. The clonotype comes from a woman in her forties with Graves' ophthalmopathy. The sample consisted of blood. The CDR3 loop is CASSDAEAFF. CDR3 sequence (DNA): TGTGCCAGCAGTGACGCAGAAGCTTTCTTT.